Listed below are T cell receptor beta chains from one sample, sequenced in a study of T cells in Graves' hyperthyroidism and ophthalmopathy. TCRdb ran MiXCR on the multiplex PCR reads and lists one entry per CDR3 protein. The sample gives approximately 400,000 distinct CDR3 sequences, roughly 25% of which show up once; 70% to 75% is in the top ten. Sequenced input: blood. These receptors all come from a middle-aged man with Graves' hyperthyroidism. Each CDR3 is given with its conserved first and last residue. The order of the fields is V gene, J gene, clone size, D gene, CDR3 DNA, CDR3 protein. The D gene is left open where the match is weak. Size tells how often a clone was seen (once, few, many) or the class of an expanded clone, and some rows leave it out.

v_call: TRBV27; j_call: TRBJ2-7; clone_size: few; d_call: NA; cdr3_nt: TGTGCCAGCAGTTTAGGTGGGGTTACCTACGAGCAGTACTTC; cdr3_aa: CASSLGGVTYEQYF
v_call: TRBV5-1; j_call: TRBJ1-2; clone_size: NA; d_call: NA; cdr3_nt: TGCGCCAGCAGCCAGACTGGGGGGGGCCGCTATGGCTACACCTTC; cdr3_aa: CASSQTGGGRYGYTF
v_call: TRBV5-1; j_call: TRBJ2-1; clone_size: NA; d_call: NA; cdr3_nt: TGCGCCAGCAGCTTGGTAGGGGGGAGGGCCCGGAATGAGCAGTTCTTC; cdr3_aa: CASSLVGGRARNEQFF
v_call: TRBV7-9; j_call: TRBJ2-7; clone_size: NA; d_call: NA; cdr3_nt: TGTGCCAGCAGCTCCGTTGCCGGGGGAACCACCTACGAGCAGTACTTC; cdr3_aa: CASSSVAGGTTYEQYF
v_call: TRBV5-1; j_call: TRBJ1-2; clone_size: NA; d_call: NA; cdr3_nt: TGTGCCAGCAGTTACGGGACACTCGAGGGCTACACCTTC; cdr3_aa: CASSYGTLEGYTF
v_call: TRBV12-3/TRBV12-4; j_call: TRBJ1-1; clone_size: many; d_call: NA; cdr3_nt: TGTGCCAGCACAGGACAAGTTGGAGGTGAAGCTTTCTTT; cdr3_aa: CASTGQVGGEAFF
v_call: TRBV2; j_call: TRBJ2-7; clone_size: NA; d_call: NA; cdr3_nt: TGTGCCAGCAGTGAAGCTGTAGACACCACCTACGAGCAGTACTTC; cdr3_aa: CASSEAVDTTYEQYF
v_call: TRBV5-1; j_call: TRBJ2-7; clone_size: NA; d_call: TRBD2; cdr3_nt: TGCGCCAGCAGCCCTCATACTAGCGGGAGTCCCCCCTTCTACGAGCAGTACTTC; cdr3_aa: CASSPHTSGSPPFYEQYF
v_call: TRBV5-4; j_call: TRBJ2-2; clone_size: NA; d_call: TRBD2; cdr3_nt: TGTGCCAGCAGCCCGGCTGAGTCGACTAGCGGCACCGGGGAGCTGTTTTTT; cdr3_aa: CASSPAESTSGTGELFF
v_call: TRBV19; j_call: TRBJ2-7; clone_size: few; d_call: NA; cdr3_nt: TGTGCCAGTAGTATAGCCCCAGGGTCTACGAGGGGCTACGAGCAGTACTTC; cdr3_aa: CASSIAPGSTRGYEQYF
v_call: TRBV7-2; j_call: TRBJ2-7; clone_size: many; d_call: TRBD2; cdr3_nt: TGTGCCAGCAGCTATAGCGGGAGGGCCTACGAGCAGTACTTC; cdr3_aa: CASSYSGRAYEQYF
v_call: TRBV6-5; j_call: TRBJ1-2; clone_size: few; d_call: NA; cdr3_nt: TGTGCCAGCAGTTACTCGACGGTCGCCCGGGATGGCTACACCTTC; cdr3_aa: CASSYSTVARDGYTF
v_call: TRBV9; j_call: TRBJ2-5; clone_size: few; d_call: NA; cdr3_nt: TGTGCCAGCAGCGTAGCGAGTAGTCTCCAAGAGACCCAGTACTTC; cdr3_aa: CASSVASSLQETQYF
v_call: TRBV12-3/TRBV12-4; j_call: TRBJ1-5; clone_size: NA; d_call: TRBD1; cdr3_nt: TGTGCCAGCAGTTTGGGGACAGGCCATGGGGTTAGCAATCAGCCCCAGCATTTT; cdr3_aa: CASSLGTGHGVSNQPQHF
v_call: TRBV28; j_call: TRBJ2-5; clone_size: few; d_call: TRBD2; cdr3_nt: TGTGCCAGCAGTCGGACTAGCGGGAGGCTAGAGACCCAGTACTTC; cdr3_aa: CASSRTSGRLETQYF
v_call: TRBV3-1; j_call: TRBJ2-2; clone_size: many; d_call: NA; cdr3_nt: TGTGCCAGCAGCCAATCTAGCCCCCACTGGGGGGAGCTGTTTTTT; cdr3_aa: CASSQSSPHWGELFF
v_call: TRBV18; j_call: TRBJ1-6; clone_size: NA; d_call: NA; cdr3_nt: TGTGCCAGCTCACCCACTGGACAGTATTCACCCCTCCACTTT; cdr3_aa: CASSPTGQYSPLHF
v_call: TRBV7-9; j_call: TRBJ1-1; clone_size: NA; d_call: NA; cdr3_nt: TGTGCCAGCGGGGCGGGGTGGGGGACTGAAGCTTTCTTT; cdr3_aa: CASGAGWGTEAFF
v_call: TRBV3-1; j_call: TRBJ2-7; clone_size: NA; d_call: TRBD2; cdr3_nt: TGTGCCAGCAGCCAAGGGACTAGCGGGACTACCTACGAGCAGTACTTC; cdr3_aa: CASSQGTSGTTYEQYF
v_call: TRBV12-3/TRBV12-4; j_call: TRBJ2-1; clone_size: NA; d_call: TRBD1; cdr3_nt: TGTGCCAGCAGCCCCGGGACAGGGTATCTCTACAATGAGCAGTTCTTC; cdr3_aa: CASSPGTGYLYNEQFF
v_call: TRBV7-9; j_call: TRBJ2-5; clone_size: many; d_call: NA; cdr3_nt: TGTGCCAGCAGCTTAGGACGGTTCCAAGAGACCCAGTACTTC; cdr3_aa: CASSLGRFQETQYF
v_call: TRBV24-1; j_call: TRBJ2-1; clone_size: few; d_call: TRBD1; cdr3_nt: TGTGCCACCAGTGACCCCAAGACAGGGGGTTCGGCTAATGAGCAGTTCTTC; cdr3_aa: CATSDPKTGGSANEQFF
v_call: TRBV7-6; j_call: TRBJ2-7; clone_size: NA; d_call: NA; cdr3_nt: TGTGCCAGCAGCAGAGGGACCGCCGACGAGCAGTACTTC; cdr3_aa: CASSRGTADEQYF
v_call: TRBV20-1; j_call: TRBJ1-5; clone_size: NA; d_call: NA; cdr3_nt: TGCAGTGCTACGGCCGATGGGAATCAGCCCCAGCATTTT; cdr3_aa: CSATADGNQPQHF
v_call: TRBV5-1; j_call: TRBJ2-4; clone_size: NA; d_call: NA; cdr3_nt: TGCGCCAGCAGCTTGGGGTGGGGGGCCGCTTGGGCCAAAAACATTCAGTACTTC; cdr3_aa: CASSLGWGAAWAKNIQYF
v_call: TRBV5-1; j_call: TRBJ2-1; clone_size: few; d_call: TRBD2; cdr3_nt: TGCGCCAGCAGCTTGACGGTAGCGGGTGGGAACAATGAGCAGTTCTTC; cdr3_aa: CASSLTVAGGNNEQFF
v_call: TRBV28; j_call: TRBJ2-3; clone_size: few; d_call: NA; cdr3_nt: TGTGCCAGTTCTATTCCCAACCAGGGGCCAGATACGCAGTATTTT; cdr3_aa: CASSIPNQGPDTQYF
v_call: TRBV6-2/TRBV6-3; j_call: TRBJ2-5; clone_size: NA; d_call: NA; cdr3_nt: TGTGCCAGCAGTTACTCTAGCGGAGGCCCCAAAAACCAAGAGACCCAGTACTTC; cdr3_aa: CASSYSSGGPKNQETQYF
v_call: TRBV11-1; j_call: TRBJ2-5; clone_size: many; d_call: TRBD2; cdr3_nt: TGTGCCAGCAGCTTAAGGTCTGCGGGAGTCAGGGAGACCCAGTACTTC; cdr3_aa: CASSLRSAGVRETQYF
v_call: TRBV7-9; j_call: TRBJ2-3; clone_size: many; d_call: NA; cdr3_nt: TGTGCCAGCAGCTTAGAGGGGAGTGCAGATACGCAGTATTTT; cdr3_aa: CASSLEGSADTQYF
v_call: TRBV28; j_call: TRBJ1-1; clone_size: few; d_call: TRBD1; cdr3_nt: TGTGCCAGCAGTTCCCGGGACAGGGGGCTGAACACTGAAGCTTTCTTT; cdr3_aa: CASSSRDRGLNTEAFF
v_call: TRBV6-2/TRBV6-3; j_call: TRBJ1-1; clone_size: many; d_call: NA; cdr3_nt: TGTGCCAGCAGTTACGGGACGGGCAGGGGAAGGGAAGCTTTCTTT; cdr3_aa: CASSYGTGRGREAFF
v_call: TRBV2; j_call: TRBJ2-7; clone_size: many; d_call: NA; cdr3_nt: TGTGCCAGCAGTCGGCCGGGGAGCTCCTACGAGCAGTACTTC; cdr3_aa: CASSRPGSSYEQYF
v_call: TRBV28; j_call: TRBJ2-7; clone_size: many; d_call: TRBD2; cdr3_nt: TGTGCCAGCACCATTCTAGCGGGAGGACCCTACGAGCAGTACTTC; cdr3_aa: CASTILAGGPYEQYF
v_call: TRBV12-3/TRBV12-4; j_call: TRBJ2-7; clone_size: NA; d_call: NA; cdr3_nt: TGTGCCAGCAGTTTATCAGGGTTGAAGAGCTACGAGCAGTACTTC; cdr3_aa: CASSLSGLKSYEQYF
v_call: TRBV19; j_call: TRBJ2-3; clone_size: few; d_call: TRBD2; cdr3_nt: TGTGCCAGTACGGGCGGGAGTTTCCCAGATACGCAGTATTTT; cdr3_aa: CASTGGSFPDTQYF
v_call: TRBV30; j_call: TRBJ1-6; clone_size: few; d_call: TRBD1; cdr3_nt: TGTGCCTGGAGTAGCGGACAGGGAGGTTCACCCCTCCACTTT; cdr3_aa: CAWSSGQGGSPLHF
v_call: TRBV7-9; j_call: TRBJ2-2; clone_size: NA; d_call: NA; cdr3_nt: TGTGCCAGCAGCTTAGCTCAGAGGAGCACCGGGGAGCTGTTTTTT; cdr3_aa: CASSLAQRSTGELFF
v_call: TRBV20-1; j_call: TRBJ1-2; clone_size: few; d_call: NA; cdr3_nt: TGCAGTGCTCGGGAGGGGAGAGACTATGGCTACACCTTC; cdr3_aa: CSAREGRDYGYTF
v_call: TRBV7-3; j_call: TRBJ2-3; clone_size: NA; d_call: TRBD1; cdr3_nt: TGTGCCAGCAGTCTTAAGCAACAGGGGGGATTCACAGATACGCAGTATTTT; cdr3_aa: CASSLKQQGGFTDTQYF
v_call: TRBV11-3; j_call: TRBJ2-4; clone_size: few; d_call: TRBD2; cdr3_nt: TGTGCCAGCAGCTTAGGACTAGCGGGAGATCTTGACATTCAGTACTTC; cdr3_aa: CASSLGLAGDLDIQYF
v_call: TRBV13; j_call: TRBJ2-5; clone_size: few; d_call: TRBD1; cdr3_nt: TGTGCCAGCAGCTCGACAAGACAGGGGCTGGACCAAGAGACCCAGTACTTC; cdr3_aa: CASSSTRQGLDQETQYF
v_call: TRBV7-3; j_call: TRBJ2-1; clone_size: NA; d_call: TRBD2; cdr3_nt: TGTGCCAGCAGCTTAAGTCCTAGCGGGGCCTACAATGAGCAGTTCTTC; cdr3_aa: CASSLSPSGAYNEQFF